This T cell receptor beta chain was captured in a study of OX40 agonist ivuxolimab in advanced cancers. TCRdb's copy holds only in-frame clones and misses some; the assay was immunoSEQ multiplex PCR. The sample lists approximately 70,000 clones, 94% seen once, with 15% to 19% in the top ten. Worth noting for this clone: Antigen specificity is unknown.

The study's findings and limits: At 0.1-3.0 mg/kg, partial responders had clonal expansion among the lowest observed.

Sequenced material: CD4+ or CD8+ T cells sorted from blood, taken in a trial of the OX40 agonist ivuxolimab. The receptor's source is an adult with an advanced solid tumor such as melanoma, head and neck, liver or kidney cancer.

The CDR3, as DNA: TGTGCCAGCAGCCGTGGGACGCAACCGAACACTGAAGCTTTCTTT. Translation: CASSRGTQPNTEAFF. The chain couples TRBV7-6 to TRBJ1-1; D perhaps matches TRBD1 (5 bases). The germline V gene has CDR1 SGHVS and CDR2 FNYEAQ. Trimming removed 5 bases from V and 1 base from J, with 14 bases in between. The CDR3 is 15 amino acids.